A single T cell receptor beta chain is shown here with its context. V lost 6 bases, J lost 3 bases, and 12 bases stayed unmatched. Germline lookup yields CDR1 SGHRS and CDR2 YFSETQ. The CDR3 runs 15 residues. These data are taken from a study of low-dose radiotherapy and immunotherapy resistance in tumors. cDNA synthesis used a TRAV/TRBV-specific primer set for both chains. Amplification, which lasted around 20 PCR cycles, used a constant-region primer and V-primer adapter to amplify TCRs. The mRNA which had been isolated was amplified by in vitro transcription. TCRdb itself ran the reads through MiXCR, one entry per CDR3 protein. The sample includes 10,000 to 15,000 distinct CDR3 sequences, less than 65% of them seen just once.

V gene TRBV5-1 combines with J gene TRBJ2-7; 7 bases match TRBD1. The TCR was taken from a human donor with advanced metastatic prostate, ovarian, gallbladder or colorectal cancer (not recorded which). This table probably holds off-target reads from a library built for another chain. CDR3: CASTSYGTDGYEQYF. CDR3 sequence (DNA): TGCGCCAGCACTTCTTACGGGACAGATGGCTACGAGCAGTACTTC.